This is a list of T cell receptor beta chains from one sample in a study of T cells in Graves' hyperthyroidism and ophthalmopathy. TCRdb itself ran the multiplex PCR reads through MiXCR, one entry per CDR3 protein. The data show a few hundred thousand distinct CDR3 sequences, roughly a sixth seen once. Sequencing was carried out using blood. These receptors originate from a woman aged 40 to 49 with Graves' ophthalmopathy. Both conserved end residues are trimmed from each CDR3.

J	V	CDR3
TRBJ1-1	TRBV5-6	ASSLVGAQNTEAF
TRBJ2-1	TRBV27	ASRRGSGYNEQF
TRBJ2-5	TRBV11-2	ASSLRGGGGRQETQY
TRBJ2-7	TRBV6-1	ASIDRANEQY
TRBJ2-1	TRBV5-5	ASSFAGPRGDEQF
TRBJ2-5	TRBV6-5	ASSQSPGLAETQY
TRBJ1-6	TRBV5-8	ASSATGGVSPLH
TRBJ1-3	TRBV7-8	ASSTKTVSGNTIY
TRBJ2-7	TRBV20-1	SARHGLRGQGADEQY
TRBJ1-5	TRBV2	ASRGFDQPQH
TRBJ2-5	TRBV10-3	AIGGDETQY
TRBJ2-7	TRBV19	ASNPEPGLADEQY
TRBJ2-1	TRBV4-1	ASSQGSPSGRGEQF
TRBJ1-4	TRBV9	ASSGGQRDEKLF
TRBJ2-2	TRBV15	ATSRDRGGELF